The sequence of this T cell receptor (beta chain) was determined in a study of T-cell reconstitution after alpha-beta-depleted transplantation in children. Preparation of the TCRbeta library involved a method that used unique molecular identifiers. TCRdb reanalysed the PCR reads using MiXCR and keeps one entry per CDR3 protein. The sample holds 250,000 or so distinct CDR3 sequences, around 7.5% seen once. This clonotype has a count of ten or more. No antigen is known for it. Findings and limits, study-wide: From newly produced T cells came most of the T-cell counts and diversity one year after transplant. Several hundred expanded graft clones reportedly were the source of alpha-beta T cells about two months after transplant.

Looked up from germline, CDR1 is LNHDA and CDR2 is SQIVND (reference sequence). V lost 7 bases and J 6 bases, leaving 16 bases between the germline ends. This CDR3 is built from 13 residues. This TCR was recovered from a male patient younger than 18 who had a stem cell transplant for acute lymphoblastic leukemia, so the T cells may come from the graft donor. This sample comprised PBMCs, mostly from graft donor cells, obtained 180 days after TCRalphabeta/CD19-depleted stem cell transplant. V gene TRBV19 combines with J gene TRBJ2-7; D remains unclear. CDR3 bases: TGTGCCAGTAAAGGAAGGATTAAGGGCGAGCAGTACTTC. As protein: CASKGRIKGEQYF.